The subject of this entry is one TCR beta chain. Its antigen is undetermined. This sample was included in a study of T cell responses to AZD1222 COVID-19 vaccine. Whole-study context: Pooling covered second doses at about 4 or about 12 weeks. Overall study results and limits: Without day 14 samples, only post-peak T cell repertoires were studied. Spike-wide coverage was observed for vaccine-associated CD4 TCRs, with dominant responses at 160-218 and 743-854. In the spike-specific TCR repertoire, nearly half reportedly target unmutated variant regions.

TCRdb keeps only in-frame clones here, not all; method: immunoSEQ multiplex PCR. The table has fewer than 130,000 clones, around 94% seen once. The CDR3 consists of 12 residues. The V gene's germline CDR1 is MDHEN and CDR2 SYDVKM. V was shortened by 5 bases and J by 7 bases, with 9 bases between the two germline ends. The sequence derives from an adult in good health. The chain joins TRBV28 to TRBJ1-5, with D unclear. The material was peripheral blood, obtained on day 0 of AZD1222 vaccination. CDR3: CASSTPQQPQHF. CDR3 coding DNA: TGTGCCAGCAGTACCCCACAACAGCCCCAGCATTTT.